The 29 T cell receptor beta chains in this list originate from one sample, sequenced in a study of cytomegalovirus exposure and HLA in healthy donors. Primers included in the PCR were 60 Vbeta and 13 Jbeta primers. TCRdb's copy holds only in-frame clones and misses some; the assay was immunoSEQ multiplex PCR. Of hundreds of thousands of clones listed, approximately 80% are singletons. The sample was PBMCs. The receptors derive from a man under 40 in good health and CMV-seronegative.

In nucleotides, the CDR3 is TGCGCCAGCAGCCAAGAGTGGCTCCTGAACACTGAAGCTTTCTTT. This translates into CASSQEWLLNTEAFF. The chain links TRBV4-3 to TRBJ1-1; D call uncertain. This CDR3 is built from 15 residues. With 0 bases removed from V and 0 bases from J, the gap between germline ends came to 8 bases. Germline V lookup: CDR1 LGHNA, CDR2 YSLEER.

The chain joins TRBV5-1 to TRBJ2-7; weak D call: TRBD1 (6 bases). This CDR3 has 14 residues. The germline gives CDR1 SGHRS, CDR2 YFSETQ. Trimming pared 2 bases from V and 2 bases from J, leaving 11 bases between. CDR3 sequence reads: CASSFRGPPYEQYF. In DNA, the CDR3 is TGCGCCAGCAGCTTCAGGGGACCCCCCTACGAGCAGTACTTC. Supplemented by reference TRBV5-1 and TRBJ2-7, the full variable domain reads KAGVTQTPRYLIKTRGQQVTLSCSPISGHRSVSWYQQTPGQGLQFLFEYFSETQRNKGNFPGRFSGRQFSNSRSEMNVSTLELGDSALYLCASSFRGPPYEQYFGPGTRLTVT.

This clone is a singleton in its sample. The CDR3 loop reads CASSIRQGRRQYSNQPQHF. The DNA of the CDR3 is TGCGCCAGCAGCATCCGACAGGGGAGGAGGCAATATAGCAATCAGCCCCAGCATTTT. The rearrangement uses TRBV4-3 and TRBJ1-5; TRBD1 agrees at 8 bases. V lost 5 bases, J lost 0 bases, and 15 bases stayed unmatched. Germline V gene lookup returns CDR1 LGHNA and CDR2 YSLEER. The length of the CDR3 is 19 residues.

J is TRBJ1-1 and V is TRBV6-1; 7 bases are a match to TRBD1. V gave up 5 bases and J gave up 12 bases; unmatched junction bases: 9. Germline assignment: CDR1 MNHNS and CDR2 SASEGT. This CDR3 is built from 12 residues. The DNA of the CDR3 is TGTGCCAGCAGTCCACGACAGGGTGGGACTTTCTTT. Residues: CASSPRQGGTFF.

The chain carries TRBV27 and TRBJ2-7; a possible D gene is TRBD2 (6 bases). This CDR3 is built from 15 residues. Germline values: CDR1 MNHEY, CDR2 SMNVEV (reference sequence). V gave up 2 bases and J gave up 2 bases, with 13 bases separating them. The DNA for the CDR3 is TGTGCCAGCAGTTTAGGCTTAGCGGCAGCCTACGAGCAGTACTTC. Protein sequence: CASSLGLAAAYEQYF.

This clone was seen only once. The V gene is TRBV6-5, the J gene TRBJ1-5; TRBD1 matches at 8 bases. With V trimmed by 6 bases and J by 7 bases, 11 bases remained unmatched. The CDR3 has 15 amino acids. Looked up from germline, CDR1 is MNHEY and CDR2 is SVGAGI. CDR3 region: CASSLGQGSGQPQHF. CDR3 sequence (DNA): TGTGCCAGCAGCCTAGGACAGGGTTCAGGCCAGCCCCAGCATTTT.

This clone was recorded only once. The rearrangement uses TRBV5-8 and TRBJ1-2, with 7 positions matching TRBD1. Germline CDR1 and CDR2: SGHTS and YDEGEE. V dropped 2 bases and J dropped 0; count of bases not matched to a gene: 4. This CDR3 is 15 amino acids long. CDR3 region: CASSLNRGANYGYTF. The CDR3 DNA follows: TGTGCCAGCAGCTTAAACAGGGGAGCTAACTATGGCTACACCTTC.

This clone was seen a few times. The chain carries TRBV19 and TRBJ2-5; 7 nucleotides align to TRBD1. CDR3 size: 14 residues. Germline V gene data show CDR1 as LNHDA and CDR2 as SQIVND (reference sequence). After removal of 7 bases from V and 4 bases from J, the junction contained 9 bases not matched to a gene. The chain's CDR3 is CASKVTTGRETQYF. The CDR3 nucleotides are TGTGCCAGTAAGGTGACGACAGGGCGAGAGACCCAGTACTTC. Supplemented by reference TRBV19 and TRBJ2-5, the full variable domain reads DGGITQSPKYLFRKEGQNVTLSCEQNLNHDAMYWYRQDPGQGLRLIYYSQIVNDFQKGDIAEGYSVSREKKESFPLTVTSAQKNPTAFYLCASKVTTGRETQYFGPGTRLLVL.

This chain uses TRBV7-9 with TRBJ2-4, with a weak D call TRBD1 (6 bases). V was trimmed by 5 bases and J by 1 base, leaving 9 bases between them. Germline CDR1 reads SEHNR; CDR2 reads FQNEAQ (reference sequence). The CDR3 is 14 residues long. This chain's CDR3 is CASSVDRAKNIQYF. CDR3 nucleotides: TGTGCCAGCAGCGTCGACAGGGCCAAAAACATTCAGTACTTC.

The genes are TRBV28 and TRBJ1-2; 10 bases line up with TRBD1. Trimming removed 2 bases from V and 3 bases from J; junction bases left unmatched: 6. CDR3 length equals 16 residues. Germline CDR1 reads MDHEN; CDR2 reads SYDVKM. CDR3 residues: CASSLLGTGDYYGYTF. In DNA form, the CDR3 reads TGTGCCAGCAGTTTACTAGGGACAGGGGATTACTATGGCTACACCTTC.

This clone was seen once. The sample carries other DNA sequences with the same CDR3. The V call is TRBV18, the J call TRBJ1-5; D is unresolved. Trimming shortened V by 3 bases and J by 0 bases, and 6 bases separated the two germline ends. CDR3 size: 14 residues. Per germline, CDR1 KGHSH and CDR2 LQKENI. The CDR3 region is CASSPLDSNQPQHF. The DNA of the CDR3 is TGTGCCAGCTCACCCCTAGATAGCAATCAGCCCCAGCATTTT.

The chain has TRBV5-6 and TRBJ1-6; 8 bases align to TRBD1. The CDR3 covers 16 residues. J gave up 0 bases and V 4 bases, and 3 bases lay outside the gene matches. In germline, CDR1 is SGHDT, CDR2 YYEEEE. The CDR3 sequence is CASSPGGGSYNSPLHF. The CDR3 DNA is TGTGCCAGCAGCCCAGGGGGCGGCTCCTATAATTCACCCCTCCACTTT. Variable domain in full (rest from reference TRBV5-6 and TRBJ1-6): DAGVTQSPTHLIKTRGQQVTLRCSPKSGHDTVSWYQQALGQGPQFIFQYYEEEERQRGNFPDRFSGHQFPNYSSELNVNALLLGDSALYLCASSPGGGSYNSPLHFGNGTRLTVT.

This clone was found a few times. This rearrangement joins TRBV5-1 to TRBJ1-5; 10 nucleotides agree with TRBD1. CDR1 SGHRS and CDR2 YFSETQ come from the germline V gene. Trimming removed 4 bases from V and 5 bases from J; junction bases left unmatched: 6. The CDR3 is 15 amino acids. CDR3 sequence: CASSLTGGVDQPQHF. In DNA form, the CDR3 reads TGCGCCAGCAGCCTGACAGGGGGCGTCGATCAGCCCCAGCATTTT.

The V call is TRBV9, the J call TRBJ1-2; a weak D match, TRBD1 (5 bases). Germline V lookup: CDR1 SGDLS, CDR2 YYNGEE. CDR3 size: 15 residues. Trimming stripped 4 bases from V and 4 bases from J, with 17 bases between. For the CDR3, the DNA is TGTGCCAGCAGCCCGACACCCCAGGGTTCCTATGGCTACACCTTC. It specifies CASSPTPQGSYGYTF.

A few counts support this clone. V gene TRBV6-6 combines with J gene TRBJ1-3; D is unclear. Deletions cut 0 bases from V and 7 bases from J, with 4 bases between. CDR1 MNHNY and CDR2 SVGAGI come from the germline V gene (reference sequence). This CDR3 has 12 residues. CDR3 in DNA: TGTGCCAGCAGTTACTCGGAGAACACCATATATTTT. Its translation: CASSYSENTIYF.

The chain joins TRBV5-1 to TRBJ2-2; TRBD2 matches at 13 bases. Germline V gene data show CDR1 as SGHRS and CDR2 as YFSETQ. The CDR3 length is 18 residues. Trimming at V came to 4 bases and at J to 1 base, leaving 7 bases not matched to a gene. The CDR3 DNA sequence: TGCGCCAGCAGCGCCGGACTAGCGGGGGCGAAGAACACCGGGGAGCTGTTTTTT. Its translation is CASSAGLAGAKNTGELFF.

The chain combines TRBV29-1 with TRBJ2-3, with 14 positions matching TRBD2. The CDR3 extends over 16 amino acids. Trimming took 8 bases from V and 3 from J; bases not matched to a gene: 10. Germline V CDR1 and CDR2: SQVTM, ANQGSEA. The DNA of the CDR3 is TGCAGCTCGACTAAAGGGACTAGCGGGGGAACAGATACGCAGTATTTT. Its protein is CSSTKGTSGGTDTQYF.

The chain carries TRBV5-4 and TRBJ2-5, with D uncertain. Germline CDR1 reads SGHNT; CDR2 reads YYREEE (reference sequence). This CDR3 region has 13 residues. V was clipped by 0 bases and J by 4 bases, with 7 bases between them. CDR3 residues: CASSLGGRETQYF. CDR3 DNA: TGTGCCAGCAGCTTGGGAGGCAGAGAGACCCAGTACTTC.

V and J are TRBV6-5 and TRBJ2-7, with TRBD1 matching 7 bases. CDR1 is MNHEY, CDR2 SVGAGI, per germline. With 2 bases clipped from V and 0 bases from J, the junction kept 7 bases outside the gene matches. This CDR3 is built from 16 residues. CDR3 sequence reads: CASSYRGQPFSYEQYF. The CDR3, as DNA: TGTGCCAGCAGTTACCGGGGACAGCCCTTCTCCTACGAGCAGTACTTC.

V gene TRBV9 combines with J gene TRBJ1-1; TRBD1 is a possible D gene (6 bases). The CDR3 runs 15 residues. CDR1 is SGDLS, CDR2 YYNGEE, per germline. V was clipped by 2 bases and J by 6 bases, with 17 bases between them. The CDR3 protein is CASSVLSTGMAEAFF. The CDR3 region has the DNA TGTGCCAGCAGCGTCCTCAGCACAGGGATGGCTGAAGCTTTCTTT.

The V and J genes are TRBV18 and TRBJ2-2, with 7 bases lining up with TRBD2. CDR3 length: 14 amino acids. V lost 6 bases to trimming and J lost 4 bases; unmatched junction nucleotides: 5. The germline V gene encodes CDR1 KGHSH and CDR2 LQKENI. CDR3 sequence (DNA): TGTGCCAGCTCCCGGGAGGAGGGCACCGGGGAGCTGTTTTTT. Its protein product is CASSREEGTGELFF.

The genes are TRBV6-1 and TRBJ2-2, with 8 bases fitting TRBD1. Germline trimming cut 4 bases from V and 6 bases from J; bases unmatched to any gene: 4. Germline loops: CDR1 MNHNS, CDR2 SASEGT. The CDR3 extends over 14 amino acids. The CDR3 bases are TGTGCCAGCAGTGTTCAACAGGGGGCCGGGGAGCTGTTTTTT. Its translation: CASSVQQGAGELFF.

The chain uses TRBV11-3 and TRBJ2-2; the D gene is possibly TRBD1 (6 bases). The CDR3 is 14 residues long. In germline, CDR1 is SGHNT, CDR2 YENEEA. Trimming stripped 3 bases from V and 5 bases from J, with 10 bases between. The CDR3 sequence: CASSFARGTGELFF. CDR3 DNA sequence: TGTGCCAGCAGCTTTGCTAGGGGGACCGGGGAGCTGTTTTTT.

This clone was found a few times. CDR3 residues: CSAIREKLFF. CDR3 in DNA: TGCAGTGCTATACGGGAAAAACTGTTTTTT. This chain links TRBV20-1 with TRBJ1-4; D remains ambiguous. Germline V gives CDR1 DFQATT, CDR2 SNEGSKA (reference sequence). V was pared by 4 bases and J by 8 bases, with 5 bases between. The CDR3 has 10 residues.

The chain recombines TRBV7-9 with TRBJ2-3; maybe TRBD1 (6 bases). The CDR3 length is 16 residues. Germline V gene data show CDR1 as SEHNR and CDR2 as FQNEAQ (reference sequence). V was pared by 5 bases and J by 11 bases, with 26 bases between. The CDR3 loop reads CASSLILDSAEGGQYF. The CDR3 region has the DNA TGTGCCAGCAGCCTTATATTGGACAGCGCCGAGGGCGGGCAGTATTTT.

The chain carries TRBV9 and TRBJ2-3; D ambiguous. V shed 4 bases and J shed 0 bases, with 3 bases lying between them. Germline V CDR1 and CDR2: SGDLS, YYNGEE. The CDR3 has 12 amino acids. The CDR3 here is CASSISTDTQYF. The CDR3 DNA is TGTGCCAGCAGCATAAGCACAGATACGCAGTATTTT.

The chain is built from TRBV6-1 and TRBJ2-1; a weak D match, TRBD1 (6 bases). CDR1 and CDR2 from the germline V gene are MNHNS and SASEGT. The CDR3 sequence is 13 residues long. V lost 8 bases and J lost 4, with 12 bases in between. The CDR3 here is CASSLQGYNEQFF. For the CDR3, the DNA is TGTGCCAGCTCCCTTCAGGGGTACAATGAGCAGTTCTTC.

The V gene is TRBV6-5, the J gene TRBJ1-6; D is possibly TRBD1 (6 bases). V was pared by 3 bases and J by 9 bases, with 18 bases between. Germline-derived CDR1 and CDR2 are MNHEY and SVGAGI. The CDR3 sequence is 16 residues long. Here the CDR3 reads CASSYGGAKGSSPLHF. Written as DNA, the CDR3 is TGTGCCAGCAGTTATGGGGGGGCGAAGGGGTCTTCACCCCTCCACTTT.

V gene TRBV5-1 combines with J gene TRBJ1-1; unclear D gene. The CDR3 is made up of 10 amino acids. Per germline, CDR1 SGHRS and CDR2 YFSETQ. Trimming stripped 7 bases from V and 6 bases from J, with 7 bases between. As DNA, the CDR3 is TGCGCCAGCCCCGAGGCTGAAGCTTTCTTT. Encoded protein: CASPEAEAFF. The full variable domain, in which reference TRBV5-1 and TRBJ1-1 provide the parts outside the CDR3, is KAGVTQTPRYLIKTRGQQVTLSCSPISGHRSVSWYQQTPGQGLQFLFEYFSETQRNKGNFPGRFSGRQFSNSRSEMNVSTLELGDSALYLCASPEAEAFFGQGTRLTVV.